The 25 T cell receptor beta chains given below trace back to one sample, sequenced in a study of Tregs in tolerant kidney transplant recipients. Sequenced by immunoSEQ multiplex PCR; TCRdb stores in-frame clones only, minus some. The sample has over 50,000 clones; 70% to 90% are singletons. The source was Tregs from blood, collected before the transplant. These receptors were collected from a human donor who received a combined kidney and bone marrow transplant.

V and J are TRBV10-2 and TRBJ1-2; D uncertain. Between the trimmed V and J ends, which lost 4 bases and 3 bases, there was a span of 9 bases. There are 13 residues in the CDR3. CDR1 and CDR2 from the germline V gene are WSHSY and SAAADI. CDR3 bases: TGCGCCAGCAGTGCGACTCTGGACTATGGCTACACCTTC. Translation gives CASSATLDYGYTF.

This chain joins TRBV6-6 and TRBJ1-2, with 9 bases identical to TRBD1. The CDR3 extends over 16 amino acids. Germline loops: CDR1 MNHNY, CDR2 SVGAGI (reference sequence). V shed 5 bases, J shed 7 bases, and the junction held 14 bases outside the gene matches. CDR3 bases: TGTGCCAGCAGTACACCGACCTCACAGGGGGCTCGTGGCTACACCTTC. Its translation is CASSTPTSQGARGYTF.

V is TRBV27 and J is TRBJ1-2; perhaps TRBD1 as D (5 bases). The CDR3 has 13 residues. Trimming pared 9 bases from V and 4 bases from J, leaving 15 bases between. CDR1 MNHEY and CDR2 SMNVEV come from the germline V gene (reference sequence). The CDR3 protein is CASGDGGSYGYTF. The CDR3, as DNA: TGTGCCAGTGGGGATGGGGGTTCCTATGGCTACACCTTC.

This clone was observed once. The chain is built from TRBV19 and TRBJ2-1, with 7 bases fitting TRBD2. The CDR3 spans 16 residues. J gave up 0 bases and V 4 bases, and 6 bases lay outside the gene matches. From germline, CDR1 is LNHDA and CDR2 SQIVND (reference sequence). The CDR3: CASSTPRGNSYNEQFF. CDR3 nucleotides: TGTGCCAGTAGTACTCCGCGGGGGAACTCCTACAATGAGCAGTTCTTC. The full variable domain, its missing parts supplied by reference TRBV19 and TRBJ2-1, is DGGITQSPKYLFRKEGQNVTLSCEQNLNHDAMYWYRQDPGQGLRLIYYSQIVNDFQKGDIAEGYSVSREKKESFPLTVTSAQKNPTAFYLCASSTPRGNSYNEQFFGPGTRLTVL.

The CDR3: CASSAETGAGIWREQYF. In DNA, the CDR3 is TGTGCCAGCAGCGCGGAAACAGGGGCGGGTATTTGGAGGGAGCAGTACTTC. V usage is TRBV9 and J usage is TRBJ2-7; 7 bases line up with TRBD1. Trimming removed 3 bases from V and 7 bases from J; junction bases left unmatched: 19. The CDR3 spans 17 residues. Germline CDR1 reads SGDLS; CDR2 reads YYNGEE.

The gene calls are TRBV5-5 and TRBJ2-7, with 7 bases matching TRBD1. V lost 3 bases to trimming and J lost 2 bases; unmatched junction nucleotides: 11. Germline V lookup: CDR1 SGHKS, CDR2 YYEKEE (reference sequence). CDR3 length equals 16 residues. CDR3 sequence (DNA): TGTGCCAGCAGCTCGAACTACCTGACAGGGACCTACGAGCAGTACTTC. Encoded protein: CASSSNYLTGTYEQYF.

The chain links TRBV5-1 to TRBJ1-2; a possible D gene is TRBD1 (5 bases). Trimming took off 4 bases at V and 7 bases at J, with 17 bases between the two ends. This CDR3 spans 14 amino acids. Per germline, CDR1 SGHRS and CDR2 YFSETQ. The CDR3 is CASSEDQGGGGYTF. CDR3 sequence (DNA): TGCGCCAGCAGCGAGGATCAGGGTGGGGGTGGCTACACCTTC.

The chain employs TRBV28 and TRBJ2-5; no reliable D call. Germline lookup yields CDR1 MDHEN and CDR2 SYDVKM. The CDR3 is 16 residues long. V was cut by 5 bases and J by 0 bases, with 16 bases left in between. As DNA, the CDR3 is TGTGCCAGCAGTCCCCGGGTTGGCAGAAACCAAGAGACCCAGTACTTC. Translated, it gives CASSPRVGRNQETQYF.

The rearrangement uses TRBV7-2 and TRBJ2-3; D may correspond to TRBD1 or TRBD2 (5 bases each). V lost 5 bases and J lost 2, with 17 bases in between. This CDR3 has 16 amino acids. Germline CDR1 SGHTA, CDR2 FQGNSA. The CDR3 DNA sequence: TGTGCCAGCAGCCCCGGGGCACGGACTTCCACAGATACGCAGTATTTT. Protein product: CASSPGARTSTDTQYF.

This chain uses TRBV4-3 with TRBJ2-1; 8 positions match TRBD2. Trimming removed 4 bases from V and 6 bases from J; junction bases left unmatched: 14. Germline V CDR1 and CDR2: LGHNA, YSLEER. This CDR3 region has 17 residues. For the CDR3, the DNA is TGCGCCAGCAGCCGGCCCCTCGGAGGAGCGGGAGCCAATGAGCAGTTCTTC. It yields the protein CASSRPLGGAGANEQFF.

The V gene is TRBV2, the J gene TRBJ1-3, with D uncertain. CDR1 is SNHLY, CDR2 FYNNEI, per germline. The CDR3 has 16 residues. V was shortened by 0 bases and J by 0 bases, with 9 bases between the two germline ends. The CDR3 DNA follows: TGTGCCAGCAGTGAAGCGCGGGCCCTCTCTGGAAACACCATATATTTT. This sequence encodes CASSEARALSGNTIYF.

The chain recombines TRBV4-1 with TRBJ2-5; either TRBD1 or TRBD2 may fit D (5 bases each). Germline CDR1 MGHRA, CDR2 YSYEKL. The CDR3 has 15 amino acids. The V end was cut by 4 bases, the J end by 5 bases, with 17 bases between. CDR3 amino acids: CASSPSFGGIETQYF. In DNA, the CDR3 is TGCGCCAGCAGCCCCAGTTTTGGGGGAATCGAGACCCAGTACTTC.

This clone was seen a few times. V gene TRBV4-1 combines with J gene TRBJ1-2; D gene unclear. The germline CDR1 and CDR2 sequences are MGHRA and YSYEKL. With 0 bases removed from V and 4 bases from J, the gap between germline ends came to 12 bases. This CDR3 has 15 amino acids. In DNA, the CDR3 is TGCGCCAGCAGCCAAGAGTCGGGGTCGGGCTATGGCTACACCTTC. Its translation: CASSQESGSGYGYTF.

In nucleotides, the CDR3 is TGCGCCAGCAGCTCAAACCTTAATACCTATGGCTACACCTTC. Its translation is CASSSNLNTYGYTF. V is TRBV5-1 and J is TRBJ1-2; the D is unclear. CDR3 length equals 14 residues. Trimming took 3 bases from V and 4 from J, leaving 13 bases between them. Germline loops: CDR1 SGHRS, CDR2 YFSETQ.

Written as DNA, the CDR3 is TGTGCCAGCGAGGGACAGGGGGCTTTCCGCGAGCAGTACTTC. Its translation: CASEGQGAFREQYF. The chain employs TRBV25-1 and TRBJ2-5; 12 bases map to TRBD1. TRBJ2-7 matches the DNA end more closely, so the J call is doubtful. This CDR3 has 14 residues. Germline V gene sequence: CDR1 MGHDK, CDR2 SYGVNS.

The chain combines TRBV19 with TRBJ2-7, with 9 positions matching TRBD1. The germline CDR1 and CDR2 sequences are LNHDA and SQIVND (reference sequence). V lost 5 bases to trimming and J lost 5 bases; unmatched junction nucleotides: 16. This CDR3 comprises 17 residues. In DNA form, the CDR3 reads TGTGCCAGTAGTTCACCAAAACCGGGACAGGGATTCGACGAGCAGTACTTC. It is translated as CASSSPKPGQGFDEQYF.

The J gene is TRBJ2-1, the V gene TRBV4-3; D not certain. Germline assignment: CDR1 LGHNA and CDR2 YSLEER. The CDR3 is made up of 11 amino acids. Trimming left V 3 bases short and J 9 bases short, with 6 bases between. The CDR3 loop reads CASSQGSEQFF. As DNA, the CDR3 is TGCGCCAGCAGCCAGGGCTCTGAGCAGTTCTTC.

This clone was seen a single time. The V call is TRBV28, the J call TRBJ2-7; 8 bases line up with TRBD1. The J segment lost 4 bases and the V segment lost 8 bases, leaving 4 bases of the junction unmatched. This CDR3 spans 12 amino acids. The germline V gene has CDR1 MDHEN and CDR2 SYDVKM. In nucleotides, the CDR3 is TGTGCCAGCGGCAGGGGGCAATACGAGCAGTACTTC. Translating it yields CASGRGQYEQYF.

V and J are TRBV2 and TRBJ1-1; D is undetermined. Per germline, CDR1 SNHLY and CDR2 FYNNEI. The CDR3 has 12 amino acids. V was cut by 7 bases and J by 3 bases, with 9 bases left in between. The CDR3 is CASNQDYTEAFF. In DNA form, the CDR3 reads TGTGCCAGCAATCAAGACTACACTGAAGCTTTCTTT.

In nucleotides, the CDR3 is TGTGCCAGCAGTCCCGTGCGACAGGGGGTCTCCTACGAGCAGTACTTC. It specifies CASSPVRQGVSYEQYF. The rearrangement joins TRBV6-6 to TRBJ2-7; TRBD1 matches at 9 bases. The germline V gene has CDR1 MNHNY and CDR2 SVGAGI (reference sequence). Trimming took 5 bases from V and 0 from J; bases not matched to a gene: 8. The length of the CDR3 is 16 residues.

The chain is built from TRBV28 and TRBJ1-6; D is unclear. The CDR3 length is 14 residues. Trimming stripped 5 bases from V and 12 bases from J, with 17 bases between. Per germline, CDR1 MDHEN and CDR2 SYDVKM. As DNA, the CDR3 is TGTGCCAGCAGTGAACTACAAAAGGGTTTACCCCTCCACTTT. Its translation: CASSELQKGLPLHF.

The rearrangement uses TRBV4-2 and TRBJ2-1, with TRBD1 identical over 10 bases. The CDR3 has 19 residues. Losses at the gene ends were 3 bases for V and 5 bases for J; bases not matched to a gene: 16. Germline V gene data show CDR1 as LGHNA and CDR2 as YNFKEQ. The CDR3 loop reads CASSQSGTGVRGRDNEQFF. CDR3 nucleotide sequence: TGTGCCAGCAGCCAGTCCGGGACAGGGGTGCGGGGGAGGGACAATGAGCAGTTCTTC.

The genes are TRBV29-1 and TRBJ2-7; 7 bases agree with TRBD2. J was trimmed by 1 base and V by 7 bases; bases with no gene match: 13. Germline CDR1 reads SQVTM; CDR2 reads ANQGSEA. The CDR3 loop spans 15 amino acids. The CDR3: CSAAGDRKSSYEQYF. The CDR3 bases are TGCAGCGCCGCGGGGGACCGAAAGTCTTCCTACGAGCAGTACTTC.

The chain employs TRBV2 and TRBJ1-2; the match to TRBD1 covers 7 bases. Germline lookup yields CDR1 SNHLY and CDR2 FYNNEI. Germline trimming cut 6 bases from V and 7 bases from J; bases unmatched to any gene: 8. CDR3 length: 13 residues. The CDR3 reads CASSPSTGSGYTF. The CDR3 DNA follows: TGTGCCAGCAGCCCGTCGACAGGGTCTGGCTACACCTTC.

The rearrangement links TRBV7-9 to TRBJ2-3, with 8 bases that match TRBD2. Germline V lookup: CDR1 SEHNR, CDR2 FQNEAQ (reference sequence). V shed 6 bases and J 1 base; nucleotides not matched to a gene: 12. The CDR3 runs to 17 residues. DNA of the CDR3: TGTGCCAGCAGAGGGAGGTCTAGCGGGCGGGGCACAGATACGCAGTATTTT. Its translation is CASRGRSSGRGTDTQYF.